This T cell receptor beta chain was observed in a study of blood T cell repertoires in COVID-19. Study in general: Spain, Italy and the United States supplied samples that represented acute and convalescent COVID-19. PBMCs, B-cell-depleted T cells, or T cells were the source of the cDNA or gDNA that made up the material.

Only in-frame clones appear in the TCRdb table, and some are missing; sequencing was by immunoSEQ multiplex PCR. The sample holds 200,000 to 300,000 clones, roughly 89% seen once. Germline V gene lookup returns CDR1 SGDLS and CDR2 YYNGEE. V was clipped by 0 bases and J by 6 bases, with 10 bases between them. The CDR3 contains 15 residues. The material sequenced was PBMCs or T cells enriched from blood (not recorded which). This chain joins TRBV9 and TRBJ1-6, with D possibly being TRBD1 (6 bases). The clonotype was recovered from a woman in her twenties or thirties with acute COVID-19. In DNA, the CDR3 is TGTGCCAGCAGCGTAGGAGGCAGGGGTAATTCACCCCTCCACTTT. As protein: CASSVGGRGNSPLHF.